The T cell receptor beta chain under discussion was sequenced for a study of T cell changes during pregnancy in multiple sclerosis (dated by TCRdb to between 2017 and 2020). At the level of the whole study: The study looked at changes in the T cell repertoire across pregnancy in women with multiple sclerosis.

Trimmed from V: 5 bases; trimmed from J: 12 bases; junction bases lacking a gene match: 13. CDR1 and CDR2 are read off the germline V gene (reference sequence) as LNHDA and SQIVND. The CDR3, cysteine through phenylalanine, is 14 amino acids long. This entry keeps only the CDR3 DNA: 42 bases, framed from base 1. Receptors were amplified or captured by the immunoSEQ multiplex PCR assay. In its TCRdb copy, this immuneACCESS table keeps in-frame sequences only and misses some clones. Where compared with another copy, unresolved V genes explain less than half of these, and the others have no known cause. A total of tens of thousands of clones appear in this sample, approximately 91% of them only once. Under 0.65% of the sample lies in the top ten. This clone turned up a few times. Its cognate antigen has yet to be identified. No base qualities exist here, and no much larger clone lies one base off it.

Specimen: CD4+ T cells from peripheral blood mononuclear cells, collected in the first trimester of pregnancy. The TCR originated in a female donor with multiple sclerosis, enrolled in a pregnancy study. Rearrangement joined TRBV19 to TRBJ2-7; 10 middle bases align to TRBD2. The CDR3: CASSPRTSGGVRYF. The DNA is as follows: TGTGCCAGTAGTCCCCGGACTAGCGGCGGTGTGAGGTACTTC.